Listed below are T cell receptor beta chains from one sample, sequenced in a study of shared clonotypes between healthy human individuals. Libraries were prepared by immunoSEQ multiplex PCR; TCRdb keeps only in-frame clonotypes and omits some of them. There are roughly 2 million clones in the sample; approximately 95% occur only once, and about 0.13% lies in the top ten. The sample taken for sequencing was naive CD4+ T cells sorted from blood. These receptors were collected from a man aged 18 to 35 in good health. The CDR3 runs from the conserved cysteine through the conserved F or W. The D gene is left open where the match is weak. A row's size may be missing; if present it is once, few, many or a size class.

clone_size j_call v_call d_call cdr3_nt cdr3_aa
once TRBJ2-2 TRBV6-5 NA TGTGCCAGCAGTTCAACTAGCTTGAGGACCGGGGAGCTGTTTTTT CASSSTSLRTGELFF
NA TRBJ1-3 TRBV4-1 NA TGCGCCAGCAGCCAAACCCGACCCCGGGGGAACACCATATATTTT CASSQTRPRGNTIYF
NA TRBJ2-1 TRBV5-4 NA TGTGCCAGCAGCTTGGAACTCCGTACCACAAATGAGCAGTTCTTC CASSLELRTTNEQFF
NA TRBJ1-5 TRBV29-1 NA TGCAGCGTAGCACAGAGCACCCGGGATCAGCCCCAGCATTTT CSVAQSTRDQPQHF
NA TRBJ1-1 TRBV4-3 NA TGCGCCAGCAGCCAAGGGTGGCATCAGAACACTGAAGCTTTCTTT CASSQGWHQNTEAFF
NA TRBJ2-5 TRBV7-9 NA TGTGCCAGCAGCTCGAAGCGGGACAGACAAGAGACCCAGTACTTC CASSSKRDRQETQYF
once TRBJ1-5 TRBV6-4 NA TGTGCCAGGGGCCCTACTCAGCCCCAGCATTTT CARGPTQPQHF
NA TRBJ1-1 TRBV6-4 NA TGTGCCAGCAGTATGGGGAAGAACACTGAAGCTTTCTTT CASSMGKNTEAFF
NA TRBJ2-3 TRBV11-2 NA TGTGCCAGCAGCCTGTACAGGGAAGGCACAGATACGCAGTATTTT CASSLYREGTDTQYF
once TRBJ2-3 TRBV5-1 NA TGCGCCAGCAGCACGGGCCCTCCGACAGATACGCAGTATTTT CASSTGPPTDTQYF
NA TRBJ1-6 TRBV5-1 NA TGCGCCAGCAGCTCCGGGAATTATAATTCACCCCTCCACTTT CASSSGNYNSPLHF
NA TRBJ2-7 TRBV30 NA TGTGCCTGTAGGGGCGCCGCCAGCCCCGAGCAGTACTTC CACRGAASPEQYF
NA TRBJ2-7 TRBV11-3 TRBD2 TGTGCCAGCAGCTTAGCGTCTAGCGGGATCTACGAGCAGTACTTC CASSLASSGIYEQYF
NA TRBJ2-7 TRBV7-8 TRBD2 TGTGCCAGCGGCCCTAGCGGGAGGGCCGGGGCCCCGCCCTACGAGCAGTACTTC CASGPSGRAGAPPYEQYF
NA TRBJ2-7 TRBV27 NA TGTGCCAGCATTCTCCTGACTGCCCGAGCAACCTACGAGCAGTACTTC CASILLTARATYEQYF
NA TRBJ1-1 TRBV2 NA TGTGCCATCCCCGGGACCCCGAACACTGAAGCTTTCTTT CAIPGTPNTEAFF
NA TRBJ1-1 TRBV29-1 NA TGCAGCGCCCGCCGGGGGGCCGCTGAAGCTTTCTTT CSARRGAAEAFF
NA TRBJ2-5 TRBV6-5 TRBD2 TGTGCCAGCAGTTACTCGAATGGGGGAGGGGAGACCCAGTACTTC CASSYSNGGGETQYF
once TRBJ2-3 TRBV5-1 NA TGCGCCAGCAGCTTGGTCGGGCGGAGAGACACAGATACGCAGTATTTT CASSLVGRRDTDTQYF
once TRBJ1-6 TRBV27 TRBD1 TGTGCCAGCAGTTTTGGGACAGGGAGTAATTCACCCCTCCACTTT CASSFGTGSNSPLHF
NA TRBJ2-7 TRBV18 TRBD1 TGTGCCAGCTCATCCCAGGGGGCCGGGTACGAGCAGTACTTC CASSSQGAGYEQYF
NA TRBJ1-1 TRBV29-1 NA TGCAGCGTCCTCCTCAGGGGTGGGAGGATGAACACTGAAGCTTTCTTT CSVLLRGGRMNTEAFF
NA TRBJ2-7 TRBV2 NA TGTGCCAGCAGTGTTGGTGGGGCCGGATACGAGCAGTACTTC CASSVGGAGYEQYF
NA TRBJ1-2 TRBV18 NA TGTGCCAGCTCACCAAAAATGGTGGCAGATCCTCTGGAGGGCTACACCTTC CASSPKMVADPLEGYTF
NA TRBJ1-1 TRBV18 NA TGTGCCAGCTCACATGGGGGAGAGCCTGAAGCTTTCTTT CASSHGGEPEAFF
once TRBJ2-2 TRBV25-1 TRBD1 TGTGCCAGCACCAGACAGGGGGCGGCCGGGGAGCTGTTTTTT CASTRQGAAGELFF
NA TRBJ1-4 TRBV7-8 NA TGTGCCAGCAGCTTTCAACCAGGGGTTTTAGAAAAACTGTTTTTT CASSFQPGVLEKLFF
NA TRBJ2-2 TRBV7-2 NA TGTGCCAGCAGCTTAGGGGAGAACACCGGGGAGCTGTTTTTT CASSLGENTGELFF
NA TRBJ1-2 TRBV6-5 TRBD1 TGTGCCAGCAGGGAAAGGACAGGGTTTAACTATGGCTACACCTTC CASRERTGFNYGYTF
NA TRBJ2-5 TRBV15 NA TGTGCCACCAGCAGTAGGACAGATCAAGAGACCCAGTACTTC CATSSRTDQETQYF
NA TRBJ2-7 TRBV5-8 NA TGTGCCAGCAGCTTGGCTCTGGGGGTAGGGTCCTACGAGCAGTACTTC CASSLALGVGSYEQYF